Below are 2 T cell receptor beta chains sequenced from a single sample in a study of cytomegalovirus exposure and HLA in healthy donors (dated by TCRdb to 2017 to 2019). Libraries were constructed by the immunoSEQ multiplex PCR assay. TCRdb retrieved this table from immuneACCESS and kept in-frame rearrangements only. Not all clones are present; in checked studies, unresolved V genes account for under half, and no reason is known for the remainder. Here the sample has 90,000 to 110,000 clones; roughly 90% occur a single time. About 2% of the sample lies in the top ten. Sequencing was done on a sample of PBMCs. These receptors came from a woman between 18 and 30 years old in good health and CMV-seronegative.

This chain joins TRBV4-2 and TRBJ1-3, with a weak D call TRBD1 (5 bases). V was pared by 3 bases and J by 0 bases, with 12 bases between. Per the germline V gene, CDR1 is LGHNA and CDR2 is YNFKEQ. CDR3 length equals 16 residues. The CDR3 reads CASSQTRQSSGNTIYF. DNA for the CDR3: TGTGCCAGCAGCCAGACAAGACAGAGCTCTGGAAACACCATATATTTT.

This clone was observed once. J is TRBJ2-4 and V is TRBV18; 7 nucleotides agree with TRBD1. V shed 0 bases and J 8 bases; nucleotides not matched to a gene: 10. The CDR3 extends over 16 amino acids. CDR1 and CDR2 (germline): KGHSH, LQKENI. The CDR3 nucleotides are TGTGCCAGCTCACCACCAAATAGACAGGGCGCTGACATTCAGTACTTC. Translated: CASSPPNRQGADIQYF.